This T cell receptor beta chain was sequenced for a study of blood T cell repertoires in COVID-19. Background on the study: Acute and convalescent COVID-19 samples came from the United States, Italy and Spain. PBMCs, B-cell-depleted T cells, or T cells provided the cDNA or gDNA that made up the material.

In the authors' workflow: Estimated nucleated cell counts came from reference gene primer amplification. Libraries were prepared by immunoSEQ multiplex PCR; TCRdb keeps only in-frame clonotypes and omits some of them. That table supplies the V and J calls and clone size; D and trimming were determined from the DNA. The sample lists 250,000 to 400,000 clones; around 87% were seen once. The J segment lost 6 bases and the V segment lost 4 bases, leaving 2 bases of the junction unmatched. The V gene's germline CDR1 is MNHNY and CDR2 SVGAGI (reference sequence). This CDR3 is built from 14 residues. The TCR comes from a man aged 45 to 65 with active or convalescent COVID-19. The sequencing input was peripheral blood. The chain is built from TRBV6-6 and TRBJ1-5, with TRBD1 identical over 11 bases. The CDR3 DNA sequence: TGTGCCAGCAGTTGGGGGACAGGGGGTCAGCCCCAGCATTTT. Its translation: CASSWGTGGQPQHF.